This TCR beta chain was sequenced in a study of cytomegalovirus exposure and HLA in healthy donors. General study findings and limits: From TCR beta sequences, most subjects' HLA-A and HLA-B alleles were reportedly predicted accurately. The authors enumerated 150 to 200 TCR beta chains as linked to cytomegalovirus.

PCR was performed using 60 Vbeta and 13 Jbeta primers. Libraries were prepared by immunoSEQ multiplex PCR; TCRdb keeps only in-frame clonotypes and omits some of them. The sample comprises around 200,000 clones, over 70% of which are singletons, and 1.6% rests with the top ten. The sample holds one count of this clone. What it recognizes is unknown. As for the donors, each was a healthy bone marrow donor. The TCR comes from a woman in her late teens or twenties in good health and CMV-seronegative. The specimen was PBMCs.

CDR3 region: CASSTTVNTEAFF. The CDR3 nucleotides read TGTGCCAGTAGTACAACAGTGAACACTGAAGCTTTCTTT. This chain connects TRBV19 to TRBJ1-1; no firm D call. V dropped 4 bases and J dropped 0 bases, with 6 bases sitting between them. CDR3 length equals 13 residues. Germline values: CDR1 LNHDA, CDR2 SQIVND (reference sequence).